The text below deals with one T cell receptor beta chain. The data belong to a study of blood T cell repertoires in COVID-19. Methods used by the authors: Estimation of nucleated cell counts was performed using reference gene primer amplification. This table comes from immunoSEQ multiplex PCR, and its TCRdb copy is limited to in-frame clones, with some not included. V and J calls and clone size are as listed in that table; D and trimming were resolved from the DNA. The sample lists some 65,000 clones, about nine tenths occurring once. Trimming removed 3 bases at V and 6 bases at J, with 15 bases between. This CDR3 has 14 amino acids. Germline V gene lookup returns CDR1 SGHRS and CDR2 YFSETQ.

The chain employs TRBV5-1 and TRBJ1-2; tentatively, D is TRBD1 (6 bases). The source of this sequence is a man aged 50 or older with COVID-19, enrolled during active disease. Sequencing input: peripheral blood. CDR3 sequence: CASSSGQPRDGYTF. Here the CDR3 DNA reads TGCGCCAGCAGCTCTGGACAGCCTCGAGATGGCTACACCTTC.